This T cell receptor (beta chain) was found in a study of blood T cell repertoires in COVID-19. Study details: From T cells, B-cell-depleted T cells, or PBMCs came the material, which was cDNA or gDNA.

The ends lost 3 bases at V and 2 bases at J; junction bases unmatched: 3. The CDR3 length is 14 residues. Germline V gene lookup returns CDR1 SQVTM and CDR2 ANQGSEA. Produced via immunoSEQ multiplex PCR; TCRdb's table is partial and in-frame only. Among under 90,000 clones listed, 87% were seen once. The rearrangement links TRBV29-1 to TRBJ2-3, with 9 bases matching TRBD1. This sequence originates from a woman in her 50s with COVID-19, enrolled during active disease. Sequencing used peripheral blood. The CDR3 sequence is CSVEGQGITDTQYF. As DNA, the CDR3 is TGCAGCGTTGAGGGACAGGGTATCACAGATACGCAGTATTTT.